One sample yielded the 32 T cell receptor beta chains listed below, sequenced in a study of chemoradiotherapy in HPV16-positive cancers. Some clones are missing from TCRdb's copy, which holds only in-frame ones; the method was immunoSEQ multiplex PCR. The sample yields roughly 7,400 clones, approximately 79% seen once. The specimen comprised tumor tissue, sampled from a patient who underwent chemoradiotherapy. These receptors came from a human donor with HPV-associated anogenital cancer.

This clone was seen a few times. This chain links TRBV18 with TRBJ2-7; weak D call: TRBD1 (5 bases). Trimming took 0 bases from V and 3 from J, leaving 9 bases between them. This CDR3 spans 14 amino acids. Germline-derived CDR1 and CDR2 are KGHSH and LQKENI. The CDR3 loop is CASSPPGLGYEQYF. The CDR3 coding sequence is TGTGCCAGCTCACCACCGGGGCTCGGCTACGAGCAGTACTTC.

The chain combines TRBV2 with TRBJ1-5, with 7 bases that match TRBD1. Trimming took 7 bases from V and 0 from J; bases not matched to a gene: 6. Germline CDR1 reads SNHLY; CDR2 reads FYNNEI. This CDR3 region has 15 residues. The CDR3, as DNA: TGTGCCAGCAAAGGGGGCTGGAATAGCAATCAGCCCCAGCATTTT. Translating gives CASKGGWNSNQPQHF.

This clone came up a few times. The J gene is TRBJ1-1, the V gene TRBV23-1, with a weak D call TRBD1 (6 bases). TRBV23-1 carries the ORF label, with uncertain function. The V and J ends lost 4 bases and 1 base respectively, with 22 bases between them. This CDR3 comprises 18 residues. The CDR3 DNA reads as TGCGCCAGCAGTCCTATTTATTCAACAGGGATATGGAACACTGAAGCTTTCTTT. Protein product: CASSPIYSTGIWNTEAFF.

This sequence joins TRBV7-9 and TRBJ2-1, with TRBD2 identical over 7 bases. J was trimmed by 3 bases and V by 0 bases; bases with no gene match: 8. Germline loops: CDR1 SEHNR, CDR2 FQNEAQ (reference sequence). This CDR3 has 17 amino acids. The CDR3 nucleotides read TGTGCCAGCAGCTTAGCAACGGGAGCGGGATACTACAATGAGCAGTTCTTC. Its translation: CASSLATGAGYYNEQFF.

The chain recombines TRBV19 with TRBJ1-2, with no clear D. CDR1 LNHDA and CDR2 SQIVND come from the germline V gene (reference sequence). The length of the CDR3 is 13 residues. V was trimmed by 2 bases and J by 4 bases, leaving 8 bases between them. This CDR3 is CASSIRAAYGYTF. The CDR3, as DNA: TGTGCCAGTAGTATACGGGCAGCCTATGGCTACACCTTC.

The rearrangement links TRBV7-2 to TRBJ2-1; D assignment may be TRBD1 or TRBD2 (5 bases each). Germline lookup yields CDR1 SGHTA and CDR2 FQGNSA. CDR3 length equals 15 residues. V was trimmed by 5 bases and J by 6 bases, leaving 17 bases between them. The CDR3: CASSPSLTGGNEQFF. CDR3 DNA sequence: TGTGCCAGCAGCCCCAGCCTCACTGGGGGCAATGAGCAGTTCTTC.

The genes are TRBV7-3 and TRBJ2-7; a weak D match, TRBD1 (6 bases). Trimming took 5 bases from V and 3 from J, leaving 17 bases between them. CDR3 size: 15 residues. CDR1 and CDR2 from the germline V gene are SGHTA and FQGTGA. The CDR3, as DNA: TGTGCCAGCAGCCTCGCCGGTGGGGGCAGCTACGAGCAGTACTTC. Translating it yields CASSLAGGGSYEQYF.

V and J are TRBV5-1 and TRBJ2-5; a possible D gene is TRBD1 (6 bases). The germline V and J ends were trimmed by 7 bases and 5 bases, with 15 bases remaining between them. CDR1 and CDR2 (germline): SGHRS, YFSETQ. The CDR3 totals 13 residues. The CDR3 nucleotides are TGCGCCAGCTTGGACAGTCAGGGTGAGACCCAGTACTTC. Protein product: CASLDSQGETQYF.

V is TRBV4-1 and J is TRBJ2-7; tentative D call: TRBD1 (6 bases). The V gene lost 2 bases and the J gene lost 2 bases, with 13 bases spanning the gap. Germline-derived CDR1 and CDR2 are MGHRA and YSYEKL. The CDR3 is made up of 15 amino acids. The CDR3, as DNA: TGCGCCAGCAGCCAAACACAGGGAAAGGCCTACGAGCAGTACTTC. It is translated as CASSQTQGKAYEQYF.

The chain is built from TRBV11-2 and TRBJ1-1; a weak D match, TRBD1 (5 bases). The germline CDR1 and CDR2 sequences are SGHAT and FQNNGV. The V and J ends lost 5 bases and 0 bases respectively, with 13 bases between them. There are 15 residues in the CDR3. CDR3 nucleotide sequence: TGTGCCAGCAGCCCGGGACTGCCCGTGAACACTGAAGCTTTCTTT. This sequence encodes CASSPGLPVNTEAFF.

This clone was seen only a few times. This chain connects TRBV7-9 to TRBJ1-2; the D gene is possibly TRBD1 (6 bases). V lost 5 bases and J 0 bases, leaving 16 bases between the germline ends. The CDR3 runs to 16 residues. Germline assignment: CDR1 SEHNR and CDR2 FQNEAQ (reference sequence). In DNA form, the CDR3 reads TGTGCCAGCAGCGTGACCGGGACACCCGCTAACTATGGCTACACCTTC. This encodes CASSVTGTPANYGYTF.

The table lists this clone with a count of one. The chain employs TRBV2 and TRBJ1-1; no firm D call. CDR3 length equals 17 residues. Germline V CDR1 and CDR2: SNHLY, FYNNEI. V lost 2 bases and J lost 1, with 17 bases in between. The CDR3 DNA sequence: TGTGCCAGCAGTGAACCGAGGGTGTGGAGGGAGAACACTGAAGCTTTCTTT. Translating it yields CASSEPRVWRENTEAFF.

This chain uses TRBV25-1 with TRBJ2-5; TRBD1 might be the D (5 bases). The CDR3 extends over 15 amino acids. V lost 4 bases and J lost 2, with 14 bases in between. Per the germline V gene, CDR1 is MGHDK and CDR2 is SYGVNS. Written as DNA, the CDR3 is TGTGCCAGCAGTGTCCTTTCGGACAATCAAGAGACCCAGTACTTC. As protein: CASSVLSDNQETQYF.

This clone has just a few counts. V and J are TRBV7-2 and TRBJ2-2, with D perhaps TRBD1 (5 bases). From germline, CDR1 is SGHTA and CDR2 FQGNSA. This CDR3 comprises 14 residues. V gave up 2 bases and J gave up 7 bases, with 11 bases separating them. CDR3 coding DNA: TGTGCCAGCAGCTTACTCCCAACAGGCGGGGAGCTGTTTTTT. Its translation is CASSLLPTGGELFF.

The chain links TRBV7-9 to TRBJ2-5; D is ambiguous. The V gene lost 3 bases and the J gene lost 5 bases, with 7 bases spanning the gap. The length of the CDR3 is 12 residues. Germline CDR1 and CDR2: SEHNR and FQNEAQ (reference sequence). The CDR3: CASSLNVETQYF. CDR3 DNA: TGTGCCAGCAGCTTGAACGTGGAGACCCAGTACTTC.

J is TRBJ2-3 and V is TRBV10-3; perhaps D is TRBD1 or TRBD2 (6 bases each). Germline V gene lookup returns CDR1 ENHRY and CDR2 SYGVKD. CDR3 size: 16 residues. V lost 0 bases and J lost 4, with 14 bases in between. The CDR3 DNA sequence: TGTGCCATCAGTGAGTCAGCGGGCAGGGGACCAGATACGCAGTATTTT. Amino acid sequence: CAISESAGRGPDTQYF.

This chain joins TRBV28 and TRBJ1-2; D not resolved. This CDR3 has 10 amino acids. Per germline, CDR1 MDHEN and CDR2 SYDVKM. Trimming left V 8 bases short and J 8 bases short, with 9 bases between. CDR3 loop: CASRKGGYTF. DNA of the CDR3: TGTGCCAGCCGAAAAGGGGGCTACACCTTC.

J is TRBJ1-5 and V is TRBV10-3; 7 nucleotides agree with TRBD1. Trimming cost V 4 bases and J 5 bases; bases outside gene matches: 2. Germline V gene lookup returns CDR1 ENHRY and CDR2 SYGVKD. This CDR3 is built from 13 residues. The CDR3 DNA reads as TGTGCCATCAGTGGGGACAGTTATCAGCCCCAGCATTTT. Protein sequence: CAISGDSYQPQHF.

The chain joins TRBV7-9 to TRBJ2-1; 9 bases fit TRBD2. The V and J ends lost 10 bases and 0 bases, in that order; junction bases with no gene match: 7. CDR1 is SEHNR, CDR2 FQNEAQ, per germline (reference sequence). There are 15 residues in the CDR3. Here the CDR3 reads CAIRGRGLSYNEQFF. CDR3 DNA sequence: TGTGCCATCCGCGGGAGGGGTCTCTCCTACAATGAGCAGTTCTTC.

The gene calls are TRBV19 and TRBJ2-7, with TRBD1 matching over 8 bases. This CDR3 contains 13 residues. V shed 6 bases and J 2 bases; nucleotides not matched to a gene: 3. The germline V gene encodes CDR1 LNHDA and CDR2 SQIVND (reference sequence). In nucleotides, the CDR3 is TGTGCCAGTAGAGAGGACAGGGCCTACGAGCAGTACTTC. This translates into CASREDRAYEQYF.

This chain joins TRBV18 and TRBJ1-2, with D perhaps matching TRBD1 (5 bases). The CDR3 loop spans 13 amino acids. Germline-derived CDR1 and CDR2 are KGHSH and LQKENI. V lost 6 bases and J 6 bases, leaving 14 bases between the germline ends. CDR3 sequence: CASSLGGGDGYTF. For the CDR3, the DNA is TGTGCCAGCTCCCTTGGGGGGGGAGATGGCTACACCTTC. The entire variable domain, with the rest obtained from reference TRBV18 and TRBJ1-2, is as follows: NAGVMQNPRHLVRRRGQEARLRCSPMKGHSHVYWYRQLPEEGLKFMVYLQKENIIDESGMPKERFSAEFPKEGPSILRIQQVVRGDSAAYFCASSLGGGDGYTFGSGTRLTVV.

This clone was found a few times. The CDR3 loop is CASTDNRDSPLHF. The CDR3 nucleotides read TGTGCCAGCACCGACAACAGGGATTCACCCCTCCACTTT. The chain employs TRBV5-4 and TRBJ1-6, with D possibly TRBD1 on 6 matching bases. Germline CDR1 and CDR2: SGHNT and YYREEE (reference sequence). Trimming took 6 bases from V and 8 from J, leaving 12 bases between them. The CDR3 runs to 13 residues.

The chain uses TRBV29-1 and TRBJ1-2; D might be TRBD1 (6 bases). This CDR3 spans 14 amino acids. Trimming stripped 0 bases from V and 5 bases from J, with 13 bases between. Germline lookup yields CDR1 SQVTM and CDR2 ANQGSEA. The CDR3 nucleotides are TGCAGCGTTGAAGATAGTGGGACACCTTATGGCTACACCTTC. The encoded protein is CSVEDSGTPYGYTF.

V usage is TRBV5-1 and J usage is TRBJ1-4; tentative D call: TRBD1 (5 bases). Trimming left V 4 bases short and J 7 bases short, with 17 bases between. Germline V gives CDR1 SGHRS, CDR2 YFSETQ. The CDR3 has 15 residues. The chain's CDR3 is CASSPRDGWGEKLFF. CDR3 bases: TGCGCCAGCAGCCCAAGGGACGGCTGGGGTGAAAAACTGTTTTTT. Drawing the rest from reference TRBV5-1 and TRBJ1-4, the complete variable domain is KAGVTQTPRYLIKTRGQQVTLSCSPISGHRSVSWYQQTPGQGLQFLFEYFSETQRNKGNFPGRFSGRQFSNSRSEMNVSTLELGDSALYLCASSPRDGWGEKLFFGSGTQLSVL.

This chain joins TRBV9 and TRBJ2-2; 9 bases agree with TRBD2. The germline V gene encodes CDR1 SGDLS and CDR2 YYNGEE. CDR3 length: 17 amino acids. The J segment lost 4 bases and the V segment lost 0 bases, leaving 7 bases of the junction unmatched. The CDR3 DNA is TGTGCCAGCAGCGTAGCGGGCGGGGGGGGCCGCACCGGGGAGCTGTTTTTT. Residues: CASSVAGGGGRTGELFF.

This clone occurred once. The CDR3 DNA reads TGTGCCAGCTCACCACCCGGAGAGACCCAGTACTTC. It codes for CASSPPGETQYF. V usage is TRBV18 and J usage is TRBJ2-5, with unresolved D. This CDR3 region has 12 residues. Trimming removed 0 bases from V and 4 bases from J, with 3 bases in between. Looked up from germline, CDR1 is KGHSH and CDR2 is LQKENI.

This chain joins TRBV5-6 and TRBJ1-6; 7 bases are shared with TRBD1. Trimming took 6 bases from V and 0 from J; bases not matched to a gene: 12. The CDR3 sequence is 18 residues long. Germline loops: CDR1 SGHDT, CDR2 YYEEEE. The CDR3 is CASTRVEGASSYNSPLHF. The CDR3 DNA reads as TGTGCCAGCACGCGGGTCGAGGGGGCAAGCTCCTATAATTCACCCCTCCACTTT.

This clone was counted once. In nucleotides, the CDR3 is TGTGCCAGCAGTGACAGGGCCACAGATACGCAGTATTTT. Translating gives CASSDRATDTQYF. V is TRBV6-4 and J is TRBJ2-3; D ambiguous. There are 13 residues in the CDR3. Deletions cut 2 bases from V and 2 bases from J, with 5 bases between. CDR1 MRHNA and CDR2 SNTAGT come from the germline V gene.

This rearrangement joins TRBV7-3 to TRBJ2-5, with a weak D call TRBD1 (5 bases). This CDR3 has 17 residues. V gave up 5 bases and J gave up 3 bases, with 22 bases separating them. CDR1 and CDR2 (germline): SGHTA, FQGTGA. The CDR3 DNA reads TGTGCCAGCAGCCCACAGGCCCAGGCCTTCATAGAAGAGACCCAGTACTTC. It encodes CASSPQAQAFIEETQYF. Drawing the rest from reference TRBV7-3 and TRBJ2-5, the complete variable domain is GAGVSQTPSNKVTEKGKYVELRCDPISGHTALYWYRQSLGQGPEFLIYFQGTGAADDSGLPNDRFFAVRPEGSVSTLKIQRTERGDSAVYLCASSPQAQAFIEETQYFGPGTRLLVL.

This sequence joins TRBV10-3 and TRBJ2-7; D is uncertain. From germline, CDR1 is ENHRY and CDR2 SYGVKD. The CDR3 spans 12 residues. With 6 bases removed from V and 2 bases from J, the gap between germline ends came to 8 bases. The CDR3 spells CAISDLTYEQYF. CDR3 bases: TGTGCCATCAGCGACCTAACCTACGAGCAGTACTTC.

The chain is built from TRBV27 and TRBJ2-7, with D maybe TRBD1 (6 bases). The germline V and J ends were trimmed by 6 bases and 0 bases, with 15 bases remaining between them. Germline V gene sequence: CDR1 MNHEY, CDR2 SMNVEV (reference sequence). CDR3 length: 15 residues. The CDR3 DNA follows: TGTGCCAGCAGCCAGGGACACAGCTCCTCCTACGAGCAGTACTTC. Translation: CASSQGHSSSYEQYF.

The chain has TRBV9 and TRBJ2-2, with D perhaps being TRBD1 or TRBD2 (5 bases each). V was clipped by 3 bases and J by 2 bases, with 17 bases between them. CDR1 and CDR2 (germline): SGDLS, YYNGEE. CDR3 length: 17 residues. The CDR3 nucleotides read TGTGCCAGCAGCGAGGGACGTGTCGAGCCCAACACCGGGGAGCTGTTTTTT. Amino acid sequence: CASSEGRVEPNTGELFF.